These 8 T cell receptor beta chains were all obtained from the same sample, sequenced in a study of shared clonotypes between healthy human individuals. TCRdb's table, derived via immunoSEQ multiplex PCR, lists solely in-frame clones and lacks some. The data contain around 2.5 million clones, approximately 93% of them singletons. Specimen: naive CD4+ T cells from PBMCs. Indicated subset: CD45RA+ positively selected. These receptors originate from a man between 18 and 35 years old in good health. Some clones in this sample may be carry-over from other donors' samples.

The V and J genes are TRBV10-3 and TRBJ2-7, with D possibly called TRBD1 or TRBD2 (5 bases each). CDR3 size: 13 residues. V dropped 4 bases and J dropped 3 bases, with 10 bases sitting between them. Germline V gene sequence: CDR1 ENHRY, CDR2 SYGVKD. The CDR3 nucleotides are TGTGCCATCAGTGGGGGACCGGGCTACGAGCAGTACTTC. Its protein is CAISGGPGYEQYF.

The chain couples TRBV5-1 to TRBJ1-2; D uncertain. CDR1 SGHRS and CDR2 YFSETQ come from the germline V gene. The CDR3 is 17 residues long. The V and J ends lost 0 bases and 0 bases respectively, with 15 bases between them. The CDR3 region has the DNA TGCGCCAGCAGCTTGGCCGTCGGAAGGACGTCTAACTATGGCTACACCTTC. Residues: CASSLAVGRTSNYGYTF. The variable domain in full, with the rest retrieved from reference TRBV5-1 and TRBJ1-2, is KAGVTQTPRYLIKTRGQQVTLSCSPISGHRSVSWYQQTPGQGLQFLFEYFSETQRNKGNFPGRFSGRQFSNSRSEMNVSTLELGDSALYLCASSLAVGRTSNYGYTFGSGTRLTVV.

The chain uses TRBV27 and TRBJ2-6; D is tentatively TRBD1 or TRBD2 (5 bases each). Germline V gives CDR1 MNHEY, CDR2 SMNVEV (reference sequence). The CDR3 covers 16 residues. Trimming took off 6 bases at V and 4 bases at J, with 16 bases between the two ends. In DNA form, the CDR3 reads TGTGCCAGCAGACCCTACGCCCGGGGCGGGGCCAACGTCCTGACTTTC. Protein: CASRPYARGGANVLTF.

This chain uses TRBV7-6 with TRBJ1-3, with D uncertain. The V end was cut by 5 bases, the J end by 0 bases, with 5 bases between. The CDR3 totals 13 residues. In germline, CDR1 is SGHVS, CDR2 FNYEAQ. This chain's CDR3 is CASSPISGNTIYF. For the CDR3, the DNA is TGTGCCAGCAGCCCCATCTCTGGAAACACCATATATTTT.

The rearrangement links TRBV6-5 to TRBJ1-2; 11 bases agree with TRBD1. Germline CDR1 is MNHEY and CDR2 is SVGAGI. The CDR3 contains 14 residues. Trimming took 6 bases from V and 2 from J; bases not matched to a gene: 2. The CDR3 here is CASRGDRGNYGYTF. CDR3 DNA sequence: TGTGCCAGCAGAGGGGACAGGGGGAACTATGGCTACACCTTC.

The rearrangement links TRBV4-1 to TRBJ2-7, with D perhaps TRBD1 (7 bases). Germline V gene sequence: CDR1 MGHRA, CDR2 YSYEKL. This CDR3 contains 20 residues. The ends were cut back, 1 base at V and 6 bases at J, with 31 bases in the middle. The CDR3 protein is CASSQVSAGRGATFGVEQYF. The CDR3 DNA follows: TGCGCCAGCAGCCAAGTTTCTGCTGGCAGGGGGGCGACCTTCGGGGTCGAGCAGTACTTC.

The rearrangement links TRBV7-6 to TRBJ2-2; 10 bases align to TRBD2. The J segment lost 3 bases and the V segment lost 4 bases, leaving 2 bases of the junction unmatched. Germline-derived CDR1 and CDR2 are SGHVS and FNYEAQ. This CDR3 region has 15 residues. The CDR3 DNA follows: TGTGCCAGCAGCTGGACTAGCGGCTACACCGGGGAGCTGTTTTTT. Protein product: CASSWTSGYTGELFF.

This chain uses TRBV28 with TRBJ2-5; possibly TRBD1 for D (6 bases). V was clipped by 5 bases and J by 4 bases, with 17 bases between them. The germline V gene encodes CDR1 MDHEN and CDR2 SYDVKM. This CDR3 region has 15 residues. This CDR3 is CASSPQGRRGETQYF. In DNA, the CDR3 is TGTGCCAGCAGTCCACAGGGAAGGCGAGGAGAGACCCAGTACTTC.